One and the same sample provided the 27 T cell receptor beta chains below, sequenced in a study of post-analysis software for immune sequencing data. Broader study findings: Five TRBV segments appeared more often in patients than in controls, and TRBV5-6, TRBV5-1 and TRBV20-1 were among these.

The TCR beta cDNA libraries carried unique molecular identifiers. Via MiXCR, TCRdb re-called the PCR reads, giving one row per CDR3 protein. The table shows over 150,000 distinct CDR3 sequences, with 25% to 35% occurring only once. The antigens of these receptors remain unknown. The sequencing sample was made of blood. These receptor sequences come from a girl aged 5-17 years with multiple sclerosis.

This clonotype has more than one count but fewer than ten. The chain employs TRBV7-6 and TRBJ1-1; D is undetermined. V was pared by 2 bases and J by 4 bases, with 11 bases between. CDR1 and CDR2 (germline): SGHVS, FNYEAQ. The CDR3 totals 14 residues. CDR3 sequence reads: CASSLSAVSTEAFF. Written as DNA, the CDR3 is TGTGCCAGCAGCTTATCAGCGGTAAGCACTGAAGCTTTCTTT.

This clonotype was detected only a few times. The chain combines TRBV7-6 with TRBJ2-1; TRBD2 matches 9 bases. With the DNA end fitting TRBJ2-7 better, the J assignment may be wrong. The length of the CDR3 is 15 residues. Per the germline V gene, CDR1 is SGHVS and CDR2 is FNYEAQ. This CDR3 reads CASSLSGGKGHEQYF. In DNA form, the CDR3 reads TGTGCCAGCAGCTTGAGCGGGGGGAAGGGCCACGAGCAGTACTTC.

This clonotype came up once. With a much larger clone just one base away, this may be a read error. The J gene is TRBJ2-1, the V gene TRBV12-3 or TRBV12-4, with TRBD2 identical over 7 bases. V was pared by 6 bases and J by 9 bases, with 11 bases of the junction left unmatched. The CDR3 has 14 residues. CDR3 amino acids: CASSTAGLDSEQFF. The CDR3 coding sequence is TGTGCCAGCAGCACGGCAGGACTAGATAGTGAGCAGTTCTTC.

The table lists this clonotype with many counts. The V call is TRBV24-1, the J call TRBJ2-3; unclear D gene. The germline V and J ends were trimmed by 4 bases and 6 bases, with 7 bases remaining between them. Germline loops: CDR1 KGHDR, CDR2 SFDVKD. The CDR3 runs 12 residues. CDR3 DNA sequence: TGTGCCACCAGTGAGTCCATGGATACGCAGTATTTT. Amino acids: CATSESMDTQYF.

This sequence joins TRBV5-6 and TRBJ2-4; D is perhaps TRBD2 (6 bases). The J call may be wrong; the DNA end is better matched by TRBJ2-7. The CDR3 loop spans 14 amino acids. Germline V gives CDR1 SGHDT, CDR2 YYEEEE. The CDR3 nucleotides are TGTGCCAGCAGCTTGGCCGGGGAGGTTTACGAGCAGTACTTC. It translates to CASSLAGEVYEQYF.

Details on this clonotype: At one boundary the junction diverges from the germline segment, which might be a read error. This chain connects TRBV12-3 or TRBV12-4 to TRBJ2-7; no firm D call. The length of the CDR3 is 12 residues. CDR3 bases: TGTGCCGGCAGTTTGATTCTCCACGAGCAGTACTTC. Its protein is CAGSLILHEQYF.

As regards this clonotype: A much larger clonotype is one base distant, so this may be a read error. This chain connects TRBV4-1 to TRBJ2-3; D may correspond to TRBD1 or TRBD2 (5 bases each). The CDR3 runs to 14 residues. The V gene's germline CDR1 is MGHRA and CDR2 YSYEKL. CDR3 sequence: CASRRERPTGTQYF. CDR3 sequence (DNA): TGCGCCAGCAGACGGGAACGTCCCACAGGTACGCAGTATTTT.

This clonotype was observed many times. The chain combines TRBV29-1 with TRBJ2-1, with D perhaps matching TRBD2 (5 bases). This CDR3 region has 11 residues. Germline V gives CDR1 SQVTM, CDR2 ANQGSEA. Trimming cost V 4 bases and J 8 bases, with 9 bases left between them. The CDR3 reads CSVVPRDEQFF. Here the CDR3 DNA reads TGCAGCGTTGTCCCGCGGGATGAGCAGTTCTTC.

This clonotype was counted many times. The gene calls are TRBV18 and TRBJ2-7, with TRBD2 as a possible D gene (5 bases). The germline V gene has CDR1 KGHSH and CDR2 LQKENI. This CDR3 region has 13 residues. Between the trimmed V and J ends, which lost 6 bases and 0 bases, there was a span of 9 bases. DNA for the CDR3: TGTGCCAGCTCGGGTAGCGCCTCCTACGAGCAGTACTTC. It translates to CASSGSASYEQYF.

The table lists this clonotype with many counts. V is TRBV3-1 and J is TRBJ2-5; 14 nucleotides agree with TRBD2. The CDR3 consists of 14 residues. V was pared by 11 bases and J by 9 bases, with 11 bases of the junction left unmatched. Looked up from germline, CDR1 is LGHDT and CDR2 is YNNKEL (reference sequence). The CDR3 region is CASGTSGSRLAQYF. The CDR3 DNA sequence: TGTGCCTCGGGGACTAGCGGGAGTCGGTTGGCCCAGTACTTC.

This clonotype showed up many times. The CDR3 DNA reads TGTGCCATCACCGGGGAGTATGAATCCTACGAGCAGTACTTC. It yields the protein CAITGEYESYEQYF. The chain employs TRBV10-3 and TRBJ2-7, with D tentatively TRBD2 (5 bases). V lost 7 bases to trimming and J lost 1 base, with 14 bases between them. Germline V gives CDR1 ENHRY, CDR2 SYGVKD. The CDR3 has 14 residues.

Of note for this clonotype: This sequence may be a read error, since a much larger clone differs from it by one base. The CDR3 protein is CASSPISGPSYEQYF. As DNA, the CDR3 is TGTGCCAGCAGTCCTATATCGGGACCCTCCTACGAGCAGTACTTC. The rearrangement links TRBV27 to TRBJ2-7; D possibly uses TRBD1 or TRBD2 (5 bases each). Looked up from germline, CDR1 is MNHEY and CDR2 is SMNVEV (reference sequence). V shed 5 bases and J shed 0 bases, with 14 bases lying between them. The CDR3 spans 15 residues.

This chain joins TRBV18 and TRBJ2-3; the match to TRBD1 covers 10 bases. Germline V gives CDR1 KGHSH, CDR2 LQKENI. With V trimmed by 3 bases and J by 7 bases, 7 bases remained unmatched. The CDR3 runs 15 residues. The DNA of the CDR3 is TGTGCCAGCTCACCTCCGGGACAGGGGACATATACGCAGTATTTT. Amino acid sequence: CASSPPGQGTYTQYF.

This clonotype has at least ten counts. This rearrangement joins TRBV29-1 to TRBJ2-7; D perhaps matches TRBD1 (5 bases). CDR3 length equals 14 residues. Trimming took off 7 bases at V and 2 bases at J, with 18 bases between the two ends. In germline, CDR1 is SQVTM, CDR2 ANQGSEA. The DNA of the CDR3 is TGCAGCGGTTCAGGGTATCCCAGTACCTACGAGCAGTACTTC. Protein sequence: CSGSGYPSTYEQYF.

The chain has TRBV3-1 and TRBJ2-5; D call uncertain. Judging by the DNA end, TRBJ2-7 fits better; the J call may be wrong. Germline values: CDR1 LGHDT, CDR2 YNNKEL (reference sequence). This CDR3 is 13 amino acids long. The CDR3 spells CASSRKPRVEQYF. CDR3 nucleotides: TGTGCCAGCAGCCGAAAGCCCCGTGTCGAGCAGTACTTC.

This clonotype was seen only a few times. V usage is TRBV12-3 or TRBV12-4 and J usage is TRBJ1-2, with 12 bases that match TRBD1. Trimming removed 5 bases from V and 0 bases from J; junction bases left unmatched: 10. The CDR3 spans 18 residues. This chain's CDR3 is CASSPLRDRGPTNYGYTF. CDR3 DNA sequence: TGTGCCAGCAGTCCCCTCCGGGACAGGGGGCCAACTAACTATGGCTACACCTTC.

On this clonotype itself: One base away lies a much larger clone, so this may be a sequencing read error. This sequence joins TRBV3-1 and TRBJ2-5; 8 bases fit TRBD2. The CDR3 extends over 14 amino acids. Germline V gene data show CDR1 as LGHDT and CDR2 as YNNKEL (reference sequence). CDR3 nucleotides: TGTACCAGCAGCCAAGGCGGGAGGTTGGAGACCCAGTACTTC. Its translation is CTSSQGGRLETQYF.

Only a few counts were recorded for this clonotype. V gene TRBV20-1 combines with J gene TRBJ1-1; D remains unclear. Germline loops: CDR1 DFQATT, CDR2 SNEGSKA (reference sequence). V was clipped by 3 bases and J by 3 bases, with 8 bases between them. The CDR3 contains 12 residues. CDR3 sequence (DNA): TGCAGTGCTAGTAACAGTTACACTGAAGCTTTCTTT. Translating gives CSASNSYTEAFF.

This clonotype was recorded at least ten times. This rearrangement joins TRBV5-1 to TRBJ2-7, with TRBD2 matching over 10 bases. The CDR3 covers 20 residues. Germline loops: CDR1 SGHRS, CDR2 YFSETQ. The junction had 23 bases not matched to a gene; V was cut back by 4 bases and J by 4 bases. The CDR3 region has the DNA TGCGCCAGCAGCAACCCGGACCCTAAAAGCGGGAGGGCCGGTGGTTACGAGCAGTACTTC. Its protein is CASSNPDPKSGRAGGYEQYF.

The rearrangement links TRBV5-1 to TRBJ2-7, with 11 bases aligning to TRBD1. The V segment lost 4 bases and the J segment 1 base; nucleotides outside the gene matches: 7. The CDR3 is 16 residues long. Germline V gene data show CDR1 as SGHRS and CDR2 as YFSETQ. CDR3 sequence reads: CASSPRDRGVSYEQYF. DNA of the CDR3: TGCGCCAGCAGCCCCCGGGACAGGGGGGTTTCCTACGAGCAGTACTTC.

Many counts were recorded for this clonotype. This chain joins TRBV7-9 and TRBJ2-7; D not certain. Germline V gene data show CDR1 as SEHNR and CDR2 as FQNEAQ (reference sequence). The CDR3 has 14 residues. Between the trimmed V and J ends, which lost 1 base and 2 bases, there was a span of 9 bases. The CDR3 nucleotides read TGTGCCAGCAGCTTAGAGTACACGGCCTACGAGCAGTACTTC. Amino acid sequence: CASSLEYTAYEQYF. The complete variable domain, with remaining parts taken from reference TRBV7-9 and TRBJ2-7, reads DTGVSQNPRHKITKRGQNVTFRCDPISEHNRLYWYRQTLGQGPEFLTYFQNEAQLEKSRLLSDRFSAERPKGSFSTLEIQRTEQGDSAMYLCASSLEYTAYEQYFGPGTRLTVT.

This clonotype was seen many times. V usage is TRBV6-1 and J usage is TRBJ2-6, with D tentatively TRBD2 (6 bases). Germline CDR1 reads MNHNS; CDR2 reads SASEGT. The ends were cut back, 6 bases at V and 4 bases at J, with 16 bases in the middle. This CDR3 has 16 amino acids. Here the CDR3 reads CASRRDGYDGANVLTF. The CDR3 bases are TGTGCCAGCAGGCGGGACGGTTACGACGGGGCCAACGTCCTGACTTTC.

This clonotype was counted between two and nine times. Since a much larger clone is just one base distant, this may be a read error. The V call is TRBV5-5, the J call TRBJ2-1; 9 nucleotides match TRBD1. The CDR3 has 15 residues. Germline loops: CDR1 SGHKS, CDR2 YYEKEE (reference sequence). J gave up 8 bases and V 4 bases, and 10 bases lay outside the gene matches. CDR3: CASSVSTGGGYEQFF. The CDR3, as DNA: TGTGCCAGCAGCGTGTCAACAGGGGGCGGATATGAGCAGTTCTTC.

This rearrangement joins TRBV20-1 to TRBJ2-1, with 7 bases fitting TRBD1. The germline V gene encodes CDR1 DFQATT and CDR2 SNEGSKA (reference sequence). The junction had 10 bases not matched to a gene; V was cut back by 5 bases and J by 0 bases. The CDR3 loop spans 16 amino acids. CDR3 coding DNA: TGCAGTGCTGTAACCGGGACAGAAAGCTCCTACAATGAGCAGTTCTTC. Its protein product is CSAVTGTESSYNEQFF.

This clonotype showed up many times. This rearrangement joins TRBV5-1 to TRBJ2-3, with D uncertain. Trimming cost V 3 bases and J 6 bases, with 5 bases left between them. Germline loops: CDR1 SGHRS, CDR2 YFSETQ. CDR3 size: 11 residues. The CDR3 nucleotides read TGCGCCAGCAGCTCTTCTGATACGCAGTATTTT. Protein sequence: CASSSSDTQYF.

In the case of this clonotype: A read error may be the cause here, since a much bigger clone is one base away. This chain links TRBV12-3 or TRBV12-4 with TRBJ1-2, with D tentatively TRBD1 (5 bases). The CDR3 runs 12 residues. V was clipped by 3 bases and J by 12 bases, with 14 bases between them. The DNA for the CDR3 is TGTGCCAGCAGTTTCGCAGGGTTGGGCCACACCTTC. Protein sequence: CASSFAGLGHTF.

This chain joins TRBV7-8 and TRBJ1-6, with 8 bases that match TRBD1. The CDR3 covers 14 residues. J gave up 10 bases and V 5 bases, and 7 bases lay outside the gene matches. CDR1 and CDR2 (germline): SGHVS, FQNEAQ. The CDR3 DNA is TGTGCCAGCAGCCACGGGACAGGAGAATCACCCCTCCACTTT. Translated, it gives CASSHGTGESPLHF.